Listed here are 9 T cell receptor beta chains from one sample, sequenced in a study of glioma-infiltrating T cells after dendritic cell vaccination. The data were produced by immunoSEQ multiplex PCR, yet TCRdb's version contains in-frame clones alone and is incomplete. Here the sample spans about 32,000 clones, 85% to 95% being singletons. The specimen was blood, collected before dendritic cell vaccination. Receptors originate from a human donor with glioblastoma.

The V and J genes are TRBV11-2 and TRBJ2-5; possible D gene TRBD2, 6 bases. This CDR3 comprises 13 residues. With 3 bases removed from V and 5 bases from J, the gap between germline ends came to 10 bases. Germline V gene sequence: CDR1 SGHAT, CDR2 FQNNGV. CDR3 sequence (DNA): TGTGCCAGCAGCTTCGGGGGTGGTGAGACCCAGTACTTC. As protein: CASSFGGGETQYF.

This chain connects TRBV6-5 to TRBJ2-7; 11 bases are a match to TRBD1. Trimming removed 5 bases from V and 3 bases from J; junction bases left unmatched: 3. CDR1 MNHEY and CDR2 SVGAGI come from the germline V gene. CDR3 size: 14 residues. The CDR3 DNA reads TGTGCCAGCAGTACCGGGACAGGGGGCTACGAGCAGTACTTC. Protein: CASSTGTGGYEQYF.

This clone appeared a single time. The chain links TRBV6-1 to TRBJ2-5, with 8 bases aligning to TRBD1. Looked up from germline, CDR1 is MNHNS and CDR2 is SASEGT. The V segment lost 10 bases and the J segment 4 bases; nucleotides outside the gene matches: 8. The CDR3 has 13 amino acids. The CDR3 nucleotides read TGTGCCACCCGGACAGGGAGCCGAGAGACCCAGTACTTC. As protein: CATRTGSRETQYF.

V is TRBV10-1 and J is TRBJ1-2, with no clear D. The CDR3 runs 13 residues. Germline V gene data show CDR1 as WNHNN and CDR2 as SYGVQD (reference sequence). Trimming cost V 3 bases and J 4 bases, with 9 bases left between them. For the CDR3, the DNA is TGCGCCAGCAGTGATTTTACCAGCTATGGCTACACCTTC. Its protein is CASSDFTSYGYTF.

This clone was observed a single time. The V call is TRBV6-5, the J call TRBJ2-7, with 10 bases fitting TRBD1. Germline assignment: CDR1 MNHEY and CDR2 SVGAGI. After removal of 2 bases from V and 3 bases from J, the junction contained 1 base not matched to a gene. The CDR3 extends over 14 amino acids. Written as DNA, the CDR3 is TGTGCCAGCAGTTACCGGGACAGGGGCTACGAGCAGTACTTC. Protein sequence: CASSYRDRGYEQYF.

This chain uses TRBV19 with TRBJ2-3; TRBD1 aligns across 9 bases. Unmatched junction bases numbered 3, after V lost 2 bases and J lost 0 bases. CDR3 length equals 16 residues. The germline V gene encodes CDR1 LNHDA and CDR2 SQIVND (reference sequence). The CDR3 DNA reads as TGTGCCAGTAGTATATGGGGACAGGGAAGCACAGATACGCAGTATTTT. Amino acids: CASSIWGQGSTDTQYF.

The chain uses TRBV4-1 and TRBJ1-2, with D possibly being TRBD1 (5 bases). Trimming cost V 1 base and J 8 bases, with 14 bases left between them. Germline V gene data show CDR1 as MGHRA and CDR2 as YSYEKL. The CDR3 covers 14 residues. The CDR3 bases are TGCGCCAGCAGCCAAGTTGGGGGGACGGAAGGCTACACCTTC. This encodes CASSQVGGTEGYTF.

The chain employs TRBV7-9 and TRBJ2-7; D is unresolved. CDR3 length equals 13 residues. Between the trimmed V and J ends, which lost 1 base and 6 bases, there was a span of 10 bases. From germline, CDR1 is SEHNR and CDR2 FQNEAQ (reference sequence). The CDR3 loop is CASSLVEKVEQYF. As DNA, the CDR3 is TGTGCCAGCAGCTTAGTGGAGAAGGTCGAGCAGTACTTC.

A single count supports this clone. The DNA of the CDR3 is TGTGCCAGCAGCGCAACAGGGGTCGGGGAGACCCAGTACTTC. Its translation is CASSATGVGETQYF. The chain employs TRBV5-6 and TRBJ2-5; 7 bases are shared with TRBD1. Germline V gene sequence: CDR1 SGHDT, CDR2 YYEEEE. Trimming removed 4 bases from V and 5 bases from J; junction bases left unmatched: 8. The length of the CDR3 is 14 residues.